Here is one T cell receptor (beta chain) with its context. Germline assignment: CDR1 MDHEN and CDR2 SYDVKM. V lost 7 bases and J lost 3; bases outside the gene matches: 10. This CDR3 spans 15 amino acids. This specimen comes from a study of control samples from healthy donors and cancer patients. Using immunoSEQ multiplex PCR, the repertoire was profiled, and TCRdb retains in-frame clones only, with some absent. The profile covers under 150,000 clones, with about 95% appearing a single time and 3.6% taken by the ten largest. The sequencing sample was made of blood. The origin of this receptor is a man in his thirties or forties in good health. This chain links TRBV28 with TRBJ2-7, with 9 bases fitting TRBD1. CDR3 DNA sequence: TGTGCCAGCATTTCCCCCGGGACAGGGATCTACGAGCAGTACTTC. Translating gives CASISPGTGIYEQYF. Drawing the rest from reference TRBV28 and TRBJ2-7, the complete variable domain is DVKVTQSSRYLVKRTGEKVFLECVQDMDHENMFWYRQDPGLGLRLIYFSYDVKMKEKGDIPEGYSVSREKKERFSLILESASTNQTSMYLCASISPGTGIYEQYFGPGTRLTVT.